The next 5 T cell receptor beta chains were all read from a single sample in a study of T cells in localized non-small cell lung cancer. TCRdb's copy holds only in-frame clones and misses some; the assay was immunoSEQ multiplex PCR. The profile shows some 56,000 clones, 86% of them singletons. Specimen: peripheral blood, collected before any cancer treatment. These receptors were taken from a woman aged 35-70 years with stage I lung adenocarcinoma.

This clone showed up just once. This chain links TRBV5-8 with TRBJ2-5; D possibly corresponds to TRBD1 (5 bases). The germline V gene has CDR1 SGHTS and CDR2 YDEGEE. The CDR3 length is 15 residues. V lost 6 bases, J lost 2 bases, and 17 bases lay in between. For the CDR3, the DNA is TGTGCCAGCATCACCAGGCAGGGAACACAAGAGACCCAGTACTTC. The encoded protein is CASITRQGTQETQYF.

The rearrangement uses TRBV7-2 and TRBJ1-1; weak D call: TRBD1 (5 bases). The CDR3 is made up of 15 amino acids. The V end lost 4 bases, the J end lost 3 bases, and 15 bases lay between the germline ends. CDR1 and CDR2 from the germline V gene are SGHTA and FQGNSA. CDR3: CASSSGPTSDTEAFF. The CDR3, as DNA: TGTGCCAGCAGCTCAGGGCCCACTTCGGACACTGAAGCTTTCTTT. Full variable domain (rest looked up from reference TRBV7-2 and TRBJ1-1): GAGVSQSPSNKVTEKGKDVELRCDPISGHTALYWYRQSLGQGLEFLIYFQGNSAPDKSGLPSDRFSAERTGGSVSTLTIQRTQQEDSAVYLCASSSGPTSDTEAFFGQGTRLTVV.

This clone has only one observation. The chain uses TRBV6-1 and TRBJ2-3, with no clear D. Germline V gene lookup returns CDR1 MNHNS and CDR2 SASEGT. V was shortened by 4 bases and J by 2 bases, with 13 bases between the two germline ends. The CDR3 spans 15 residues. The DNA for the CDR3 is TGTGCCAGCAGTGCTTCTACCTCCTCCACAGATACGCAGTATTTT. Translated, it gives CASSASTSSTDTQYF.

CDR3 coding DNA: TGTGCCAGCAGCCCAACGACAGGGCCTGGAAACACCATATATTTT. It encodes CASSPTTGPGNTIYF. The chain employs TRBV7-2 and TRBJ1-3; 7 bases line up with TRBD1. The V gene's germline CDR1 is SGHTA and CDR2 FQGNSA. V dropped 5 bases and J dropped 2; count of bases not matched to a gene: 6. The CDR3 runs to 15 residues.

The CDR3 spells CASTGPRGRTDTQYF. For the CDR3, the DNA is TGTGCCAGCACCGGACCGCGGGGGCGCACAGATACGCAGTATTTT. V is TRBV6-5 and J is TRBJ2-3; the D gene is possibly TRBD2 (7 bases). The V and J ends lost 7 bases and 1 base respectively, with 15 bases between them. The length of the CDR3 is 15 residues. Germline V gene sequence: CDR1 MNHEY, CDR2 SVGAGI.